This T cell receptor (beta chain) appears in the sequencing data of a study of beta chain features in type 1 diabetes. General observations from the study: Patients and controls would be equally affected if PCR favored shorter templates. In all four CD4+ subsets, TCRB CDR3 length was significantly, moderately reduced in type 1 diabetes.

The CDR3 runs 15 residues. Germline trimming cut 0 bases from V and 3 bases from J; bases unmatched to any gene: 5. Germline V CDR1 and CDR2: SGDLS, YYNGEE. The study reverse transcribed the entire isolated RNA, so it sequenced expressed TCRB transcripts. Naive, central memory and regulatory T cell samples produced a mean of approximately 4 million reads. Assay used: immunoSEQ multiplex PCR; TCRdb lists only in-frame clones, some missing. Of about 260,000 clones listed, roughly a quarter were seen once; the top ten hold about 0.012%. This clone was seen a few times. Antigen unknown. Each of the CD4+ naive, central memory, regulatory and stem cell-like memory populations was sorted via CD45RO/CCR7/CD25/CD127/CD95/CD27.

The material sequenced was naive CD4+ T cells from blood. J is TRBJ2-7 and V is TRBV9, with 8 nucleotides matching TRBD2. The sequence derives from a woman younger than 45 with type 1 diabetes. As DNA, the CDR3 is TGTGCCAGCAGCGTAGAAGGCGGGGGGATCTACGAGCAGTACTTC. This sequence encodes CASSVEGGGIYEQYF.